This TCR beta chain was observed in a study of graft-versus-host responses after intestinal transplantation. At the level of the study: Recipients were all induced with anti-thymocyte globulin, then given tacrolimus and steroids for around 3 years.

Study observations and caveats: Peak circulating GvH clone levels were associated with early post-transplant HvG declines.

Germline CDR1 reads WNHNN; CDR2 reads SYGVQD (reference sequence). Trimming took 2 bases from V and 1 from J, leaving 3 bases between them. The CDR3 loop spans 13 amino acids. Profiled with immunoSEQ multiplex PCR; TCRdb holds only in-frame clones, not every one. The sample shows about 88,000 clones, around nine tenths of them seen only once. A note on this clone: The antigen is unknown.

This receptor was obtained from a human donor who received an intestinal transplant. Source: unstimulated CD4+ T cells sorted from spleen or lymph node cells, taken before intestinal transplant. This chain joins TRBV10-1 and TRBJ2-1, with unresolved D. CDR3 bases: TGCGCCAGCAGTGAGCGATCCTACAATGAGCAGTTCTTC. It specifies CASSERSYNEQFF.